The 26 T cell receptor beta chains below all came from one sample that was sequenced in a study of T cells after yellow fever vaccination. MiXCR was run by TCRdb on the 5' RACE reads, yielding one entry per CDR3 protein. The sample lists 250,000 to 350,000 distinct CDR3 sequences, 3.5% to 4.5% occurring once. The sequences come from PBMCs, collected 15 days after the yellow fever booster vaccination. The receptor set was obtained from a man aged 18-30 years who received the YFV17D yellow fever vaccine.

This clonotype occurred many times. V is TRBV12-3 or TRBV12-4 and J is TRBJ1-4; 8 nucleotides align to TRBD1. V lost 6 bases to trimming and J lost 5 bases; unmatched junction nucleotides: 5. The CDR3 runs 14 residues. CDR3 residues: CASSPRGRNEKLFF. CDR3 bases: TGTGCCAGCAGCCCCAGGGGGCGGAATGAAAAACTGTTTTTT.

This clonotype showed up many times. The chain employs TRBV6-1 and TRBJ1-1; D ambiguous. This CDR3 is built from 13 residues. V lost 2 bases and J 1 base, leaving 5 bases between the germline ends. Per the germline V gene, CDR1 is MNHNS and CDR2 is SASEGT. CDR3 amino acids: CASSESGNTEAFF. CDR3 sequence (DNA): TGTGCCAGCAGTGAATCCGGGAACACTGAAGCTTTCTTT.

This clonotype was counted ten times or more. V is TRBV18 and J is TRBJ2-7; 7 nucleotides align to TRBD1. The trim removed 2 bases at V and 1 base at J, leaving 5 bases unmatched. The germline V gene encodes CDR1 KGHSH and CDR2 LQKENI. The length of the CDR3 is 15 residues. The CDR3: CASSPRQGGSYEQYV. CDR3 nucleotides: TGTGCCAGCTCACCAAGACAGGGCGGTTCCTACGAGCAGTACGTC.

V is TRBV10-2 and J is TRBJ2-2, with D possibly being TRBD1 (5 bases). This CDR3 contains 14 residues. With 4 bases removed from V and 3 bases from J, the gap between germline ends came to 9 bases. The germline gives CDR1 WSHSY, CDR2 SAAADI. CDR3 sequence reads: CASSAGADTGELFF. The CDR3 bases are TGCGCCAGCAGTGCTGGGGCGGACACCGGGGAGCTGTTTTTT.

This clonotype has only a few counts. The chain combines TRBV10-3 with TRBJ2-7, with 9 positions matching TRBD1. This CDR3 is built from 14 residues. With V trimmed by 2 bases and J by 7 bases, 6 bases remained unmatched. CDR1 ENHRY and CDR2 SYGVKD come from the germline V gene. Here the CDR3 reads CAISEGQGMGEQYF. The CDR3 region has the DNA TGTGCCATCAGTGAGGGACAGGGGATGGGGGAGCAGTACTTC.

The chain joins TRBV6-2 or TRBV6-3 to TRBJ2-7; TRBD1 matches 8 bases. V lost 2 bases and J lost 4; bases outside the gene matches: 4. Germline CDR1 MNHEY, CDR2 SVGEGT. CDR3 size: 14 residues. CDR3 DNA: TGTGCCAGCAGTTACCCGGACAGGGAGTACGAGCAGTACTTC. This sequence encodes CASSYPDREYEQYF.

This clonotype was detected ten times or more. This chain uses TRBV5-1 with TRBJ2-2; 8 nucleotides match TRBD1. V gave up 4 bases and J gave up 7 bases; unmatched junction bases: 6. Germline V gene sequence: CDR1 SGHRS, CDR2 YFSETQ. The CDR3 covers 14 residues. CDR3 amino acids: CASSPGQVGGELFF. CDR3 nucleotide sequence: TGCGCCAGCAGCCCGGGACAGGTTGGCGGGGAGCTGTTTTTT. Variable domain in full (rest from reference TRBV5-1 and TRBJ2-2): KAGVTQTPRYLIKTRGQQVTLSCSPISGHRSVSWYQQTPGQGLQFLFEYFSETQRNKGNFPGRFSGRQFSNSRSEMNVSTLELGDSALYLCASSPGQVGGELFFGEGSRLTVL.

The sample holds many counts of this clonotype. This chain links TRBV4-3 with TRBJ2-3; no definite D call. Per the germline V gene, CDR1 is LGHNA and CDR2 is YSLEER. This CDR3 has 14 amino acids. The germline V and J ends were trimmed by 3 bases and 6 bases, with 13 bases remaining between them. CDR3 region: CASSQGSVADTQYF. Here the CDR3 DNA reads TGCGCCAGCAGCCAGGGAAGTGTGGCGGATACGCAGTATTTT.

In its sample, this clonotype was seen a few times. The chain carries TRBV7-7 and TRBJ2-1; 10 nucleotides agree with TRBD1. J gave up 8 bases and V 5 bases, and 6 bases lay outside the gene matches. Per germline, CDR1 SSHAT and CDR2 FNYEAQ (reference sequence). The CDR3 contains 14 residues. CDR3 bases: TGTGCCAGCAGCCCAAGACAGGGGGCCGATGAGCAGTTCTTC. Its protein is CASSPRQGADEQFF.

This clonotype was seen repeatedly, ten times or more. The chain has TRBV6-5 and TRBJ1-1, with TRBD1 identical over 9 bases. The CDR3 has 14 amino acids. V dropped 5 bases and J dropped 0; count of bases not matched to a gene: 1. CDR1 MNHEY and CDR2 SVGAGI come from the germline V gene. CDR3 nucleotides: TGTGCCAGCAGTGGACAGGGGTTGAACACTGAAGCTTTCTTT. Encoded protein: CASSGQGLNTEAFF.

CDR3 DNA sequence: TGTGCCAGCAGGCGCGGGTGGACAGATACGCAGTATTTT. It codes for CASRRGWTDTQYF. V and J are TRBV6-5 and TRBJ2-3, with D possibly matching TRBD2 (5 bases). The V gene lost 6 bases and the J gene lost 3 bases, with 10 bases spanning the gap. Germline CDR1 and CDR2: MNHEY and SVGAGI. CDR3 length: 13 residues.

This clonotype was found many times. This chain connects TRBV12-3 or TRBV12-4 to TRBJ1-2; possibly TRBD1 for D (6 bases). The V and J ends lost 4 bases and 4 bases respectively, with 19 bases between them. The CDR3 totals 16 residues. The CDR3 loop reads CASSSGGTGKGYGYTF. CDR3 bases: TGTGCCAGCAGTTCAGGCGGAACAGGGAAGGGCTATGGCTACACCTTC.

Only a few counts were recorded for this clonotype. The chain has TRBV4-2 and TRBJ2-6; 7 bases are shared with TRBD1. The CDR3 has 17 amino acids. Trimming cost V 0 bases and J 3 bases; bases outside gene matches: 5. Looked up from germline, CDR1 is LGHNA and CDR2 is YNFKEQ. The CDR3 DNA reads TGTGCCAGCAGCCAAGAGATCCACAGGGGTGGGGCCAACGTCCTGACTTTC. Translation: CASSQEIHRGGANVLTF.

The rearrangement uses TRBV10-2 and TRBJ2-1; D gene ambiguous. Germline V lookup: CDR1 WSHSY, CDR2 SAAADI. This CDR3 has 14 amino acids. V lost 5 bases, J lost 6 bases, and 14 bases lay in between. The CDR3, as DNA: TGCGCCAGCAGTTCAAGAGTAGGATCCAATGAGCAGTTCTTC. Encoded protein: CASSSRVGSNEQFF.

A few counts support this clonotype. V usage is TRBV20-1 and J usage is TRBJ2-1, with 11 bases identical to TRBD2. V trimming: 5 bases; J trimming: 9 bases; junction bases outside the gene matches: 12. Germline CDR1 reads DFQATT; CDR2 reads SNEGSKA (reference sequence). The CDR3 has 15 residues. The CDR3 region has the DNA TGCAGTGCTCCTATAGCGGGGGGGCTCTATTTTGAGCAGTTCTTC. Translating gives CSAPIAGGLYFEQFF.

This chain's CDR3 is CASSQYGISSYEQYV. The CDR3 DNA is TGTGCCAGCAGCCAGTATGGGATCAGCTCCTACGAGCAGTACGTC. The rearrangement uses TRBV14 and TRBJ2-7; unclear D gene. The V gene's germline CDR1 is SGHDN and CDR2 FVKESK. The CDR3 extends over 15 amino acids. V was clipped by 3 bases and J by 0 bases, with 12 bases between them.

This clonotype was seen repeatedly, ten times or more. The chain employs TRBV11-2 and TRBJ2-3; D may correspond to TRBD1 or TRBD2 (6 bases each). V dropped 6 bases and J dropped 1 base, with 17 bases sitting between them. The V gene's germline CDR1 is SGHAT and CDR2 FQNNGV. CDR3 length: 16 residues. The CDR3, as DNA: TGTGCCAGCAGTCCCTCTGGGGGCGGGGGCACAGATACGCAGTATTTT. The encoded protein is CASSPSGGGGTDTQYF.

This rearrangement joins TRBV10-2 to TRBJ1-4; D ambiguous. The CDR3 is made up of 13 amino acids. V was shortened by 2 bases and J by 6 bases, with 7 bases between the two germline ends. CDR1 and CDR2 (germline): WSHSY, SAAADI. This CDR3 is CASSEITDEKLFF. Here the CDR3 DNA reads TGCGCCAGCAGTGAGATTACGGATGAAAAACTGTTTTTT.

There are many counts of this clonotype. This chain links TRBV10-3 with TRBJ2-1; 10 nucleotides match TRBD2. This CDR3 has 16 amino acids. V gave up 4 bases and J gave up 7 bases; unmatched junction bases: 10. Germline CDR1 is ENHRY and CDR2 is SYGVKD. The CDR3 reads CAISGQSGGALNEQFF. CDR3 nucleotide sequence: TGTGCCATCAGTGGCCAAAGCGGGGGGGCCCTGAATGAGCAGTTCTTC.

This clonotype was found many times. The chain combines TRBV6-5 with TRBJ2-3; D uncertain. The CDR3 runs 14 residues. Germline CDR1 reads MNHEY; CDR2 reads SVGAGI. Between the trimmed V and J ends, which lost 0 bases and 6 bases, there was a span of 10 bases. CDR3 sequence reads: CASSYSENTDTQYF. For the CDR3, the DNA is TGTGCCAGCAGTTACTCCGAAAACACGGATACGCAGTATTTT.

This clonotype was found a few times. The chain employs TRBV12-3 or TRBV12-4 and TRBJ2-3, with 13 positions matching TRBD2. V shed 4 bases and J 5 bases; nucleotides not matched to a gene: 12. The CDR3 contains 18 residues. Written as DNA, the CDR3 is TGTGCCAGCAGTTCCCCGACTAGCGGGGGGTCCAATGGAGATACGCAGTATTTT. It codes for CASSSPTSGGSNGDTQYF.

This clonotype was counted a few times. The chain is built from TRBV5-1 and TRBJ2-1, with D possibly TRBD1 on 6 matching bases. The length of the CDR3 is 15 residues. Trimming took off 2 bases at V and 5 bases at J, with 14 bases between the two ends. Germline loops: CDR1 SGHRS, CDR2 YFSETQ. CDR3 DNA: TGCGCCAGCAGCTTACAGGGTGCGGAAAACAATGAGCAGTTCTTC. Amino acids: CASSLQGAENNEQFF.

This sequence joins TRBV24-1 and TRBJ2-1; 8 nucleotides match TRBD2. Trimming cost V 4 bases and J 0 bases; bases outside gene matches: 4. Germline CDR1 is KGHDR and CDR2 is SFDVKD. CDR3 length equals 16 residues. The CDR3 DNA follows: TGTGCCACCAGTGACTCAAGCGGGGGCTCCTACAATGAGCAGTTCTTC. Translation: CATSDSSGGSYNEQFF.

Many counts were recorded for this clonotype. V gene TRBV12-3 or TRBV12-4 combines with J gene TRBJ1-2, with 8 bases identical to TRBD1. V lost 6 bases to trimming and J lost 8 bases; unmatched junction nucleotides: 11. The CDR3 is made up of 14 amino acids. CDR3 in DNA: TGTGCCAGCAGCTACAATAGGGCAGGGGGCGGCTACACCTTC. Its translation: CASSYNRAGGGYTF.

This clonotype has ten or more counts. The V gene is TRBV10-3, the J gene TRBJ2-1; 10 bases match TRBD1. CDR3 size: 12 residues. V trimming: 6 bases; J trimming: 8 bases; junction bases outside the gene matches: 1. Per the germline V gene, CDR1 is ENHRY and CDR2 is SYGVKD. CDR3 protein: CAIRGTGDEQFF. The CDR3 bases are TGTGCCATCAGGGGGACAGGGGATGAGCAGTTCTTC.

Many counts were recorded for this clonotype. CDR3 nucleotides: TGCGCCAGCAGCCAAGATCATGGCGTCCTCACATACGAGCAGTACTTC. Encoded protein: CASSQDHGVLTYEQYF. This chain joins TRBV4-3 and TRBJ2-7; no reliable D call. Germline lookup yields CDR1 LGHNA and CDR2 YSLEER. This CDR3 is 16 amino acids long. The V end lost 0 bases, the J end lost 4 bases, and 16 bases lay between the germline ends.